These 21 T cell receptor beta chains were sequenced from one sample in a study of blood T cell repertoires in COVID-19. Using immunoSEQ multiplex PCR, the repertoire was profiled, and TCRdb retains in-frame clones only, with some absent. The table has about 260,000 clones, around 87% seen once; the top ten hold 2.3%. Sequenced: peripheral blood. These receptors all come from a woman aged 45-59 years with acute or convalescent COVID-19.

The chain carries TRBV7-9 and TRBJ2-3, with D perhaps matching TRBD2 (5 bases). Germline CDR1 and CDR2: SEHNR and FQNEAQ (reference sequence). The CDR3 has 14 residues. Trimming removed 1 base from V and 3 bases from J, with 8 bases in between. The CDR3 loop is CASSLEVATDTQYF. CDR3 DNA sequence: TGTGCCAGCAGCTTAGAAGTAGCGACAGATACGCAGTATTTT.

CDR3 bases: TGTGCCAGCAGTTTAATGTCCAGGGCTAATTCACCCCTCCACTTT. It specifies CASSLMSRANSPLHF. The chain couples TRBV28 to TRBJ1-6; tentative D call: TRBD1 (5 bases). Trimming removed 2 bases at V and 6 bases at J, with 11 bases between. The CDR3 has 15 residues. CDR1 and CDR2 (germline): MDHEN, SYDVKM.

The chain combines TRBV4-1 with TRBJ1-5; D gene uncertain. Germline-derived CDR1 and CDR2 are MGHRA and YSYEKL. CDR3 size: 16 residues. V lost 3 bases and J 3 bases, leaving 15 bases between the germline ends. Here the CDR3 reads CASSHLGGLSNQPQHF. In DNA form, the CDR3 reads TGCGCCAGCAGCCACCTGGGAGGGCTTTCCAATCAGCCCCAGCATTTT.

The CDR3 loop is CASSSAVSQPQHF. The CDR3 nucleotides are TGTGCCAGCAGCTCGGCGGTGTCTCAGCCCCAGCATTTT. The chain is built from TRBV7-9 and TRBJ1-5; D ambiguous. Germline-derived CDR1 and CDR2 are SEHNR and FQNEAQ (reference sequence). The CDR3 runs to 13 residues. The ends were cut back, 4 bases at V and 6 bases at J, with 10 bases in the middle.

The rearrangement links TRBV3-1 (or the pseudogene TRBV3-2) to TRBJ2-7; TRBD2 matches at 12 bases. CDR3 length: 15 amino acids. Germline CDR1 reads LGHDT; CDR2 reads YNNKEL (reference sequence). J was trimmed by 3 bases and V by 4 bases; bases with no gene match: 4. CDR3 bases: TGTGCCAGCAGCCTCGGACTAGCGGGAAGCTACGAGCAGTACTTC. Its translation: CASSLGLAGSYEQYF.

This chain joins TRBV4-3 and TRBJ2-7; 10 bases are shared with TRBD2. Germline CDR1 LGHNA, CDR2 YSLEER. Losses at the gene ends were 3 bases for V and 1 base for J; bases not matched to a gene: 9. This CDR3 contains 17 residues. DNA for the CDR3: TGCGCCAGCAGCCAGGCCCTTCTAGCGGGGGCTTCCTACGAGCAGTACTTC. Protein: CASSQALLAGASYEQYF.

The DNA for the CDR3 is TGTGCCAGCAGTTCTGAGGGGGCGGAGACCCAGTACTTC. Amino acid sequence: CASSSEGAETQYF. The rearrangement uses TRBV27 and TRBJ2-5; 7 bases are a match to TRBD1. Germline CDR1 and CDR2: MNHEY and SMNVEV (reference sequence). The CDR3 has 13 amino acids. The V and J ends lost 4 bases and 5 bases, in that order; junction bases with no gene match: 4.

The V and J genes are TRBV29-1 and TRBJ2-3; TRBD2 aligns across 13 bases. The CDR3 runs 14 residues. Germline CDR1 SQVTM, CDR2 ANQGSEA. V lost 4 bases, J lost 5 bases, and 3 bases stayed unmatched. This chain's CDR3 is CSVAGLAGIDTQYF. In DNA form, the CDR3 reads TGCAGCGTTGCGGGACTAGCGGGGATAGATACGCAGTATTTT.

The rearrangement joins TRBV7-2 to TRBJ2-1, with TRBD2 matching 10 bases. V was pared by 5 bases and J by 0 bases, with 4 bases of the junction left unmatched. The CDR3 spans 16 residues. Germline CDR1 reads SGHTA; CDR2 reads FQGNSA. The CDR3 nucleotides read TGTGCCAGCAGCCCAGGACTAGCGGTCTCCTACAATGAGCAGTTCTTC. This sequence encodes CASSPGLAVSYNEQFF.

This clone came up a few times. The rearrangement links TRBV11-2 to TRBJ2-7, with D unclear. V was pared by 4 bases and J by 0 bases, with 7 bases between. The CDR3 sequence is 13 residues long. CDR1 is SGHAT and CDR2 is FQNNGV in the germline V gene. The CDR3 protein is CASSYLSSYEQYF. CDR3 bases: TGTGCCAGCAGCTACTTAAGCTCCTACGAGCAGTACTTC.

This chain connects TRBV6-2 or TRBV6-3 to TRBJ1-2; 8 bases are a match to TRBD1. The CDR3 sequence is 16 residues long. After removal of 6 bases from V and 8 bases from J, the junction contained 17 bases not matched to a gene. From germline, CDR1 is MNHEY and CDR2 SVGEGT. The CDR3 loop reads CASSPTPWQGAVGYTF. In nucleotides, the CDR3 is TGTGCCAGCAGCCCTACACCGTGGCAGGGGGCTGTAGGCTACACCTTC.

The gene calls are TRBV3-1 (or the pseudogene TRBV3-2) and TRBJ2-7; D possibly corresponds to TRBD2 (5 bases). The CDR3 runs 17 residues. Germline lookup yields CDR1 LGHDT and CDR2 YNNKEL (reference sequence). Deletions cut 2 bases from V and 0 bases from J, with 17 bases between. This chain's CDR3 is CASSQSPGAGLSYEQYF. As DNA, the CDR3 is TGTGCCAGCAGCCAATCCCCCGGCGCGGGCCTCTCCTACGAGCAGTACTTC.

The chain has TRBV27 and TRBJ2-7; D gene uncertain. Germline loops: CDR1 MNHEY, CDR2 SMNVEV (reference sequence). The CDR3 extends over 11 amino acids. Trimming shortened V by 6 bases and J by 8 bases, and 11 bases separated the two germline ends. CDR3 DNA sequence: TGTGCCAGCAGAGCAGGATCCCAGCAGTACTTC. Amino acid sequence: CASRAGSQQYF.

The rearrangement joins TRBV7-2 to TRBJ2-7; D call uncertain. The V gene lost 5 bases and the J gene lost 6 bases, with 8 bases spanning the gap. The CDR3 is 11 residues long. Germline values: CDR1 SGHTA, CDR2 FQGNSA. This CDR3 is CASSRSIEQYF. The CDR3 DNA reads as TGTGCCAGCAGCCGTAGTATCGAGCAGTACTTC.

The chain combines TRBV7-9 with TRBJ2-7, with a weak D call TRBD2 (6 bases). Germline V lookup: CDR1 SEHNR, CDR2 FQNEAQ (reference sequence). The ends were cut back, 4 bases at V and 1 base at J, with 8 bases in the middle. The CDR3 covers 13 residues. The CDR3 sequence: CASSYGSSYEQYF. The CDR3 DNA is TGTGCCAGCAGCTACGGGAGTTCCTACGAGCAGTACTTC.

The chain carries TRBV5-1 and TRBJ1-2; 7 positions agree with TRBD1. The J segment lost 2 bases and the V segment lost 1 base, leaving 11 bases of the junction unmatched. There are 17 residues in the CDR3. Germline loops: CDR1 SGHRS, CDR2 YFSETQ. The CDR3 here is CASSLTPNRGRNYGYTF. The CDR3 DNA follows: TGCGCCAGCAGCTTGACCCCGAACAGGGGAAGGAACTATGGCTACACCTTC.

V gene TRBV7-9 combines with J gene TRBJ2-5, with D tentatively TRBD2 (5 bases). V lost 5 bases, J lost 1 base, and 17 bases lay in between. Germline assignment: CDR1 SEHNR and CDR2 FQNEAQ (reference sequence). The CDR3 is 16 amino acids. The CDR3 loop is CASSRPLRERQETQYF. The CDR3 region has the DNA TGTGCCAGCAGCCGCCCACTACGGGAACGCCAAGAGACCCAGTACTTC. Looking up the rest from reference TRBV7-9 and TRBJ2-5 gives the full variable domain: DTGVSQNPRHKITKRGQNVTFRCDPISEHNRLYWYRQTLGQGPEFLTYFQNEAQLEKSRLLSDRFSAERPKGSFSTLEIQRTEQGDSAMYLCASSRPLRERQETQYFGPGTRLLVL.

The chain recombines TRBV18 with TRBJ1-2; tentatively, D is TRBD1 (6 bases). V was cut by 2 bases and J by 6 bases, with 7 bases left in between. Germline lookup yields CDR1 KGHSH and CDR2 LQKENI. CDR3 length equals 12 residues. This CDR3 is CASSPDRNGYTF. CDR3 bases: TGTGCCAGCTCACCAGACAGGAATGGCTACACCTTC. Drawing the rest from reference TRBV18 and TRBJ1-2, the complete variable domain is NAGVMQNPRHLVRRRGQEARLRCSPMKGHSHVYWYRQLPEEGLKFMVYLQKENIIDESGMPKERFSAEFPKEGPSILRIQQVVRGDSAAYFCASSPDRNGYTFGSGTRLTVV.

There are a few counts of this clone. CDR3 loop: CASSEPGDRGEQYF. CDR3 in DNA: TGTGCCAGCAGTGAACCCGGTGACAGGGGCGAGCAGTACTTC. The chain is built from TRBV6-1 and TRBJ2-7, with TRBD1 matching 8 bases. The CDR3 consists of 14 residues. Per the germline V gene, CDR1 is MNHNS and CDR2 is SASEGT. After removal of 2 bases from V and 6 bases from J, the junction contained 6 bases not matched to a gene.

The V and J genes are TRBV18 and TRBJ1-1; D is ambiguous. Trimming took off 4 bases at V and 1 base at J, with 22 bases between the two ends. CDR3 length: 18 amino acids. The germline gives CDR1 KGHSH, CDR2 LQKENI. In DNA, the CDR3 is TGTGCCAGCTCACTCCGACCGGGTGATCTTTATAGGAACACTGAAGCTTTCTTT. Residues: CASSLRPGDLYRNTEAFF.

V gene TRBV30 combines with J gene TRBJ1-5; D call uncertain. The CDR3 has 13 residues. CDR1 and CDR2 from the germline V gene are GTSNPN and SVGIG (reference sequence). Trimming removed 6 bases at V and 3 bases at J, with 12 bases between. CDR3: CACRADHNQPQHF. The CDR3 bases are TGTGCCTGCCGAGCGGATCACAATCAGCCCCAGCATTTT. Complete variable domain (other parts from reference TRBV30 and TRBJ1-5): SQTIHQWPATLVQPVGSPLSLECTVEGTSNPNLYWYRQAAGRGLQLLFYSVGIGQISSEVPQNLSASRPQDRQFILSSKKLLLSDSGFYLCACRADHNQPQHFGDGTRLSIL.